This is a list of T cell receptor beta chains from one sample in a study of shared clonotypes between healthy human individuals. Sequencing used immunoSEQ multiplex PCR; TCRdb keeps in-frame clones, though not all of them. This table holds roughly 300,000 clones, 87% found once. Sequenced material: memory CD8+ T cells sorted from blood. These receptors were collected from a man aged 18 to 30 in good health. CDR3s include the opening cysteine and the closing phenylalanine or tryptophan. The D gene is left open where the match is weak. Size is stated for part of the rows, as once, few or many counts, or as a class when the clone is expanded.

-	TRBV7-9	TRBJ1-5	-	CASSPGSSNQPQHF	TGTGCCAGCAGCCCCGGGTCGAGCAATCAGCCCCAGCATTTT
-	TRBV5-4	TRBJ1-2	-	CASSLRGGNGYTF	TGTGCCAGCAGCTTGAGAGGGGGGAATGGCTACACCTTC
-	TRBV4-1	TRBJ1-5	-	CASSQGTVSNQPQHF	TGCGCCAGCAGCCAAGGAACAGTTAGCAATCAGCCCCAGCATTTT
-	TRBV27	TRBJ1-5	-	CASSSGTRNQPQHF	TGTGCCAGCAGTTCCGGGACACGGAATCAGCCCCAGCATTTT
-	TRBV2	TRBJ1-1	-	CASSEYQIRNTEAFF	TGTGCCAGCAGTGAATATCAGATTCGGAACACTGAAGCTTTCTTT
-	TRBV28	TRBJ1-1	-	CASSSQGLVNTEAFF	TGTGCCAGCAGTTCCCAAGGATTGGTGAACACTGAAGCTTTCTTT
-	TRBV4-1	TRBJ2-7	-	CASSPGAYLMRYEQYF	TGCGCCAGCAGCCCCGGGGCATACCTCATGAGGTACGAGCAGTACTTC
TRBD1	TRBV12-5	TRBJ2-5	-	CASGPGTVGPETQYF	TGTGCTAGTGGTCCTGGGACAGTAGGTCCAGAGACCCAGTACTTC
TRBD1	TRBV2	TRBJ2-7	many	CASTDRDSYEQYF	TGTGCCAGCACCGACAGGGATTCCTACGAGCAGTACTTC
-	TRBV18	TRBJ1-4	-	CASSPRQTTNEKLFF	TGTGCCAGCTCTCCCCGACAGACAACTAATGAAAAACTGTTTTTT
TRBD1	TRBV4-1	TRBJ1-5	-	CASSQDRDSWLNQPQHF	TGCGCCAGCAGCCAAGACCGGGACAGTTGGTTGAATCAGCCCCAGCATTTT
TRBD2	TRBV4-1	TRBJ2-2	-	CASSQEPGLAGGELFF	TGCGCCAGCAGCCAAGAACCGGGACTAGCGGGAGGGGAGCTGTTTTTT
TRBD1	TRBV2	TRBJ1-4	once	CASIYRGGEKLFF	TGTGCCAGCATATACAGGGGGGGTGAAAAACTGTTTTTT
-	TRBV5-1	TRBJ1-6	once	CASSLAEGYQNSPLHF	TGCGCCAGCAGCTTGGCGGAGGGGTATCAAAATTCACCCCTCCACTTT
-	TRBV11-2	TRBJ2-7	-	CASSSAGPYYEQYF	TGTGCCAGCAGCTCCGCCGGGCCCTACTACGAGCAGTACTTC
TRBD1	TRBV2	TRBJ1-2	once	CASRGDRWFDTF	TGTGCCAGCAGGGGGGACAGGTGGTTTGACACCTTC
-	TRBV6-5	TRBJ1-2	-	CASSYGLGYGYTF	TGTGCCAGCAGTTATGGCCTGGGGTATGGCTACACCTTC
-	TRBV4-1	TRBJ1-1	-	CASSPPFGGTEAFF	TGCGCCAGCAGCCCCCCGTTCGGGGGCACTGAAGCTTTCTTT
-	TRBV7-9	TRBJ2-5	-	CASSFSETQYF	TGTGCCAGCAGCTTCTCGGAGACCCAGTACTTC
TRBD2	TRBV6-1	TRBJ2-5	-	CASSELAGGQETQYF	TGTGCCAGCAGTGAACTAGCGGGGGGGCAAGAGACCCAGTACTTC
TRBD1	TRBV7-8	TRBJ1-2	-	CASSSRTGEYYGYTF	TGTGCCAGCAGCTCGAGGACAGGGGAGTACTATGGCTACACCTTC
TRBD1	TRBV6-5	TRBJ2-7	once	CASSSTPQGSVEQYF	TGTGCCAGCAGCTCCACCCCACAGGGGTCGGTCGAGCAGTACTTC
-	TRBV4-1	TRBJ1-5	-	CASSHWTRNQPQHF	TGCGCCAGCAGCCACTGGACACGAAATCAGCCCCAGCATTTT
TRBD2	TRBV7-9	TRBJ2-3	-	CASSSGLAGETTDTQYF	TGTGCCAGCAGCTCGGGACTAGCGGGAGAAACAACCGATACGCAGTATTTT
-	TRBV4-1	TRBJ1-2	-	CASSQVGKGQEGYTF	TGCGCCAGCAGCCAAGTAGGAAAGGGTCAGGAGGGCTACACCTTC
-	TRBV5-4	TRBJ2-7	-	CASSFRGGSIHEQYF	TGTGCCAGCAGCTTTCGCGGGGGCAGCATCCACGAGCAGTACTTC
-	TRBV13	TRBJ2-5	-	CASSFSIGGRETQYF	TGTGCCAGCAGCTTTTCTATCGGGGGGCGAGAGACCCAGTACTTC
-	TRBV6-5	TRBJ2-1	-	CASSLRGDPYNEQFF	TGTGCCAGCAGTCTGCGCGGGGATCCCTACAATGAGCAGTTCTTC
TRBD1	TRBV2	TRBJ2-1	-	CASNLQGAYYFSEQFF	TGTGCCAGCAACCTACAGGGGGCGTACTATTTCAGTGAGCAGTTCTTC
TRBD1	TRBV5-1	TRBJ1-2	-	CASSTGTGGNIDYGYTF	TGCGCCAGCAGCACCGGGACAGGGGGCAATATTGACTATGGCTACACCTTC
TRBD1	TRBV6-5	TRBJ2-7	-	CASSSDRAHEQYF	TGTGCCAGCAGTTCGGACAGGGCCCACGAGCAGTACTTC
-	TRBV7-6	TRBJ2-7	-	CASSLGPSRNFEQYF	TGTGCCAGCAGCTTAGGGCCCAGCCGGAATTTCGAGCAGTACTTC
-	TRBV28	TRBJ2-5	once	CASSFGGRETQYF	TGTGCCAGCAGTTTTGGGGGTCGGGAGACCCAGTACTTC
-	TRBV7-9	TRBJ2-1	-	CASSPRGQGGNEQFF	TGTGCCAGCAGCCCCAGAGGGCAGGGGGGGAATGAGCAGTTCTTC
TRBD1	TRBV7-9	TRBJ1-4	-	CASSLGMGQANEKLFF	TGTGCCAGCAGCTTAGGGATGGGACAGGCGAATGAAAAACTGTTTTTT
-	TRBV7-3	TRBJ2-5	-	CASSLGSLTQYF	TGTGCCAGCAGCCTGGGCTCGCTGACCCAGTACTTC
TRBD2	TRBV5-1	TRBJ2-2	-	CASSLSSGRAANTGELFF	TGCGCCAGCAGCTTGTCCAGCGGGAGGGCCGCGAACACCGGGGAGCTGTTTTTT
-	TRBV4-3	TRBJ2-4	once	CASSQDLYGAAKFIQYF	TGCGCCAGCAGCCAAGATTTATACGGGGCCGCCAAGTTCATTCAGTACTTC
-	TRBV30	TRBJ1-5	-	CAWSEGEDNQPQHF	TGTGCCTGGAGTGAGGGGGAGGACAATCAGCCCCAGCATTTT
TRBD1	TRBV6-6	TRBJ2-7	-	CASRLASGTGLHEQYF	TGTGCCAGCAGATTGGCCTCCGGGACAGGGCTTCACGAGCAGTACTTC
-	TRBV5-6	TRBJ2-1	once	CASSLLSSYNEQFF	TGTGCCAGCAGCCTACTGAGCTCCTACAATGAGCAGTTCTTC
TRBD2	TRBV4-1	TRBJ2-5	-	CASSQDRGLAGVETQYF	TGCGCCAGCAGCCAAGATAGGGGACTAGCGGGGGTGGAGACCCAGTACTTC
TRBD1	TRBV5-1	TRBJ1-1	-	CASSETGEAFF	TGCGCCAGCAGCGAGACAGGGGAGGCTTTCTTT
-	TRBV6-5	TRBJ2-3	once	CASTQRAATDTQYF	TGTGCCAGCACCCAACGCGCGGCCACAGATACGCAGTATTTT
-	TRBV5-6	TRBJ1-4	-	CASSRGTPGPKLFF	TGTGCCAGCAGCCGCGGGACCCCAGGGCCAAAACTGTTTTTT
TRBD2	TRBV27	TRBJ2-7	-	CASSTGTSGYEQYF	TGTGCCAGCAGCACCGGGACTAGCGGTTACGAGCAGTACTTC